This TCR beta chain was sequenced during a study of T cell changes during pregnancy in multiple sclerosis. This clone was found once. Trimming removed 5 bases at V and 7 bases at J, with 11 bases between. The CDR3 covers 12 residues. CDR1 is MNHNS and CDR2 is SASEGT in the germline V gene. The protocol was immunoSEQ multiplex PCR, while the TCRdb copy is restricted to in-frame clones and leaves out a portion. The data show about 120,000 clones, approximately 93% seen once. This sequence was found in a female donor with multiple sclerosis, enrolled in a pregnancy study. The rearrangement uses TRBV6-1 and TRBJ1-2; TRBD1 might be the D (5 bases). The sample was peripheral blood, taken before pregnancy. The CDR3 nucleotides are TGTGCCAGCAGTCGGGACTTACGTGGCTACACCTTC. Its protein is CASSRDLRGYTF.